A selection of T cell receptor beta chains follows, all from one sample in a study of T-cell reconstitution after alpha-beta-depleted transplantation in children. TCRdb independently ran MiXCR on the PCR reads; one entry per CDR3 protein. The table includes some 200,000 distinct CDR3 sequences, around 8.9% detected once. The source was PBMCs from the stem cell graft donor, collected from the stem cell graft. The receptors were gathered from a human donor who donated a stem cell graft to a child with SCID. Both conserved end residues are part of each CDR3. Each record gives: J gene, clone size, D gene, CDR3 length, V gene, CDR3 protein, CDR3 DNA. D genes are given only for firm matches. Only some rows state a clone size, as once, few, many or a class for expanded clones.

>TRBJ1-5|many|NA|14|TRBV7-2
CASSLEPGGQPQHF
TGTGCCAGCAGCTTAGAGCCCGGGGGTCAGCCCCAGCATTTT
>TRBJ1-6|many|NA|16|TRBV4-2
CASSQEGSSYNSPLHF
TGTGCCAGCAGCCAAGAGGGGAGCTCCTATAATTCACCCCTCCACTTT
>TRBJ1-5|many|TRBD1|14|TRBV20-1
CSAGDRGFNQPQHF
TGCAGTGCTGGGGACAGGGGGTTTAATCAGCCCCAGCATTTT
>TRBJ1-3|many|NA|15|TRBV5-1
CASSRQGVGGNTIYF
TGCGCCAGCAGTCGGCAGGGAGTAGGCGGAAACACCATATATTTT
>TRBJ2-3|many|NA|11|TRBV10-3
CATQSTDTQYF
TGTGCCACGCAAAGCACAGATACGCAGTATTTT
>TRBJ1-4|few|NA|16|TRBV18
CASSPPTALRGEKLFF
TGTGCCAGCTCACCACCGACAGCCTTAAGAGGTGAAAAACTGTTTTTT
>TRBJ2-6|many|NA|18|TRBV12-3/TRBV12-4
CASTPTTTRGLGANVLTF
TGTGCCAGCACCCCGACAACTACTCGGGGTCTTGGGGCCAACGTCCTGACTTTC
>TRBJ2-7|many|NA|14|TRBV6-5
CASSYYGPKTEQYF
TGTGCCAGCAGTTACTACGGACCCAAGACTGAGCAGTACTTC
>TRBJ1-2|many|NA|16|TRBV5-1
CASRDPNRNYNYGYTF
TGCGCCAGCAGGGACCCTAACAGGAACTATAACTATGGCTACACCTTC
>TRBJ1-1|many|TRBD1|13|TRBV5-1
CASSGQGWTEAFF
TGCGCCAGCAGTGGACAGGGCTGGACTGAAGCTTTCTTT
>TRBJ2-5|NA|TRBD2|15|TRBV5-6
CASSLASGGEETQYF
TGTGCCAGCAGCTTGGCTAGCGGGGGAGAGGAGACCCAGTACTTC
>TRBJ2-1|many|NA|13|TRBV28
CASSNIVADEQFF
TGTGCCAGCTCGAATATTGTAGCGGATGAGCAGTTCTTC
>TRBJ2-3|many|NA|12|TRBV5-1
CASSTDPGDQYF
TGCGCCAGCAGCACGGACCCGGGGGATCAGTATTTT
>TRBJ2-7|many|TRBD1|17|TRBV6-5
CASSYSWDRGKAYEQYF
TGTGCCAGCAGTTACTCGTGGGACAGGGGTAAAGCCTACGAGCAGTACTTC
>TRBJ2-2|many|TRBD1|15|TRBV10-3
CAISGTGDGTGELFF
TGTGCCATCAGTGGGACAGGCGACGGCACCGGGGAGCTGTTTTTT
>TRBJ2-7|many|NA|14|TRBV5-5
CASSLSPTYYEQYF
TGTGCCAGCAGCTTGTCGCCAACATACTACGAGCAGTACTTC
>TRBJ1-6|many|NA|15|TRBV20-1
CSAYQSSSYNSPLHF
TGCAGTGCCTACCAGTCGAGCTCCTATAATTCACCCCTCCACTTT
>TRBJ1-2|many|TRBD1|14|TRBV5-1
CASSTLDRNYGYTF
TGCGCCAGCAGCACCCTGGACAGGAACTATGGCTACACCTTC
>TRBJ2-2|many|NA|16|TRBV27
CASSLSWAGRGGELFF
TGTGCCAGCAGTTTATCTTGGGCCGGCCGGGGCGGGGAGCTGTTTTTT
>TRBJ1-6|many|NA|14|TRBV7-8
CASSLVGIRSPLHF
TGTGCCAGCAGCTTAGTGGGGATCCGGTCACCCCTCCACTTT
>TRBJ2-3|few|NA|17|TRBV5-1
CASSFHDPRDFTDTQYF
TGCGCCAGCAGCTTTCATGACCCCAGGGATTTCACAGATACGCAGTATTTT
>TRBJ1-5|NA|NA|14|TRBV2
CASSGSGVGQPQHF
TGTGCCAGCAGTGGATCGGGGGTGGGTCAGCCCCAGCATTTT
>TRBJ1-2|many|TRBD1|16|TRBV20-1
CSARRDRGPGYYGYTF
TGCAGTGCTAGGAGGGACAGGGGACCGGGCTACTATGGCTACACCTTC
>TRBJ1-1|many|NA|15|TRBV5-5
CASSLQYRLDTEAFF
TGTGCCAGCAGCTTGCAATATAGGCTCGACACTGAAGCTTTCTTT
>TRBJ2-2|many|NA|15|TRBV5-1
CASGTGPLNTGELFF
TGCGCCAGCGGTACGGGACCACTGAACACCGGGGAGCTGTTTTTT
>TRBJ2-2|many|TRBD1|13|TRBV15
CATSPRTGGELFF
TGTGCCACCAGCCCCCGGACAGGCGGGGAGCTGTTTTTT
>TRBJ2-1|many|NA|17|TRBV5-1
CASSLIVGGSSYNEQFF
TGCGCCAGCAGCTTGATCGTGGGGGGCAGCTCCTACAATGAGCAGTTCTTC
>TRBJ2-1|many|NA|14|TRBV19
CASSRPVVSPEQFF
TGTGCCAGTAGTCGGCCCGTCGTAAGCCCAGAGCAGTTCTTC
>TRBJ1-1|many|NA|15|TRBV7-9
CASSPQGGADTEAFF
TGTGCCAGCAGCCCACAGGGTGGGGCGGACACTGAAGCTTTCTTT
>TRBJ1-5|many|NA|15|TRBV16
CASSQSVGSNQPQHF
TGTGCCAGCAGCCAATCAGTGGGAAGCAATCAGCCCCAGCATTTT
>TRBJ1-1|many|NA|13|TRBV12-3/TRBV12-4
CASRPGWDTEAFF
TGTGCCAGCAGGCCAGGGTGGGACACTGAAGCTTTCTTT
>TRBJ1-1|many|NA|15|TRBV5-1
CASSSYRVEGTEAFF
TGCGCCAGCAGCTCGTACAGGGTGGAGGGCACTGAAGCTTTCTTT
>TRBJ2-2|NA|NA|15|TRBV12-3/TRBV12-4
CASSPRNAITGELFF
TGTGCCAGCAGCCCTCGAAATGCGATTACCGGGGAGCTGTTTTTT
>TRBJ1-1|many|NA|14|TRBV5-1
CASSLRAENTEAFF
TGCGCCAGCAGCTTGAGGGCAGAAAACACTGAAGCTTTCTTT
>TRBJ2-3|many|NA|11|TRBV20-1
CSAQLADTQYF
TGCAGTGCTCAGCTAGCAGATACGCAGTATTTT
>TRBJ1-2|few|NA|15|TRBV6-1
CASNIGGEGDYGYTF
TGTGCCAGCAATATCGGGGGGGAAGGGGACTATGGCTACACCTTC
>TRBJ1-1|NA|NA|15|TRBV9
CASSVDPGAGTEAFF
TGTGCCAGCAGCGTAGATCCGGGGGCGGGAACTGAAGCTTTCTTT
>TRBJ2-7|few|NA|17|TRBV10-3
CAISESGSGEFLNEQYF
TGTGCCATCAGTGAGTCAGGGTCAGGGGAGTTCTTGAACGAGCAGTACTTC
>TRBJ1-1|many|NA|14|TRBV6-5
CASSYVRRGTEAFF
TGTGCCAGCAGTTACGTCCGAAGGGGGACTGAAGCTTTCTTT
>TRBJ2-3|many|TRBD2|17|TRBV11-2
CASSLVGWGRDTDTQYF
TGTGCCAGCAGCTTAGTCGGGTGGGGGAGGGACACAGATACGCAGTATTTT
>TRBJ2-1|NA|TRBD1|15|TRBV3-1
CASSSGTGFYNEQFF
TGTGCCAGCAGCTCCGGGACAGGGTTCTACAATGAGCAGTTCTTC
>TRBJ2-2|few|TRBD2|15|TRBV2
CASRGTSGGAGELFF
TGTGCCAGCAGGGGGACTAGCGGGGGGGCCGGGGAGCTGTTTTTT
>TRBJ2-2|many|TRBD2|16|TRBV20-1
CSAKTSGGRWTGELFF
TGCAGTGCCAAGACTAGCGGGGGGCGGTGGACCGGGGAGCTGTTTTTT
>TRBJ1-6|few|TRBD1|15|TRBV9
CASSVDGQGGSPLHF
TGTGCCAGCAGCGTAGATGGACAGGGAGGTTCACCCCTCCACTTT
>TRBJ1-5|many|NA|16|TRBV7-9
CASSLGEGSQNQPQHF
TGTGCCAGCAGCTTAGGCGAGGGATCCCAAAATCAGCCCCAGCATTTT
>TRBJ1-2|many|TRBD1|17|TRBV18
CASSPGTGSDINYGYTF
TGTGCCAGCTCACCGGGGACAGGTTCTGACATTAACTATGGCTACACCTTC
>TRBJ2-3|many|NA|14|TRBV28
CASSASGSTDTQYF
TGTGCCAGCAGTGCCTCAGGGAGCACAGATACGCAGTATTTT
>TRBJ2-3|NA|TRBD1|16|TRBV25-1
CASSVPGQGFSDTQYF
TGTGCCAGCAGTGTGCCGGGACAGGGATTTTCAGATACGCAGTATTTT
>TRBJ1-4|few|NA|13|TRBV5-1
CASSPIQGEKLFF
TGCGCCAGCAGCCCAATTCAGGGTGAAAAACTGTTTTTT
>TRBJ2-1|many|TRBD1|15|TRBV5-6
CASSLAQGSYNEQFF
TGTGCCAGCAGCTTGGCACAGGGGAGTTACAATGAGCAGTTCTTC
>TRBJ2-2|many|NA|14|TRBV6-1
CASSEGVGTGELFF
TGTGCCAGCAGTGAGGGGGTTGGCACCGGGGAGCTGTTTTTT
>TRBJ1-2|few|NA|13|TRBV20-1
CSARMTLNYGYTF
TGCAGTGCTAGGATGACCCTTAACTATGGCTACACCTTC
>TRBJ1-2|many|NA|15|TRBV20-1
CSASLWGHNNYGYTF
TGCAGTGCTTCCCTTTGGGGACACAATAACTATGGCTACACCTTC